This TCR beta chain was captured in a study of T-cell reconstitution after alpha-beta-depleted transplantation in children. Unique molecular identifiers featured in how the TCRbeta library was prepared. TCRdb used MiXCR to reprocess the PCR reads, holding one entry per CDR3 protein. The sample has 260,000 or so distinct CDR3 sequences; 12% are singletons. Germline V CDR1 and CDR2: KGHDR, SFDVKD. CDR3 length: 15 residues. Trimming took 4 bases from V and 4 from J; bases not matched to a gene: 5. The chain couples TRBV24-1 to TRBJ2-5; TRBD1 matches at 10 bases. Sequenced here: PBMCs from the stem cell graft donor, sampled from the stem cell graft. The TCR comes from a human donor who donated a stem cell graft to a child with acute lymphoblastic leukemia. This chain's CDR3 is CATSDGQGDVETQYF. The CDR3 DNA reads TGTGCCACCAGTGACGGACAGGGGGATGTAGAGACCCAGTACTTC.